Sequencing of this T cell receptor beta chain was carried out in a study of regulatory T cells in long-lasting Graves disease (dated by TCRdb to the early 2020s). For the wider study: Persistent Graves' disease was defined as persistently positive TSH receptor autoantibodies together with antithyroid drug treatment for over 5 years. On average, persistent Graves' disease patients in the clinical cohort had been on antithyroid drugs for approximately 10 years. This study used TCR sequencing and RNA sequencing of peripheral blood to compare persistent Graves' disease patients against newly diagnosed Graves' disease patients. The study was conducted in China and was registered as a clinical trial. A total of about 33 samples underwent TCR sequencing, from about 13 patients with persistent Graves' disease and roughly 20 patients with newly diagnosed Graves' disease. Here is what the overall study found, with its caveats: Because the primary lesion, thyroid tissue, could not be accessed, the study looked at peripheral blood alone. The small sample size was acknowledged by the authors as a limitation that may reduce accuracy. TRBV28, TRBJ1-2 and TRBJ2-5 were preferentially used in persistent disease, while TRBV20-1 and TRBJ2-1 were favored in newly diagnosed disease. Patients with persistent disease shared more public clonotypes (approximately 2,500) than newly diagnosed patients did (approximately 1,000). Compared with newly diagnosed patients, patients with persistent Graves' disease had lower TCR Shannon entropy and fewer highly expanded clones, which suggests clonal expansion. Sequencing and analysis were limited to the TCR beta chain.

This clonotype occurred many times. Its antigen remains unidentified. Base-call qualities are not available, and no considerably larger clone is one nucleotide away. Libraries came from multiplex PCR. This sample was sequenced with an Illumina HiSeq 4000. CDR3 regions were amplified by Arm-PCR with iRepertoire HTBI primers to construct TCR beta libraries. PCR products were gel purified before sequencing. The original pipeline was this. Across samples, 60 to 70 TRBV and roughly 13 TRBJ segments were identified and used for gene usage analysis of CDR3 amino acid clonotypes. COPE and FqMerger were used to merge filtered high-quality paired reads into contigs. BLAST was used to align contigs to the IMGT TRBV, TRBD and TRBJ reference genes, and CDR3 was defined following IMGT. Highly expanded clones were defined as clonotypes with a frequency above 0.1%. Shannon entropy was used to measure repertoire diversity, and the Gini coefficient was used to measure V-J evenness. Clonotypes shared by more than one individual were considered public. TCRdb took the public reads, trimmed them with fastp at Q25, ran MiXCR for clone calling and kept in-frame beta chains. Rows with a matching CDR3 protein are joined into one entry that keeps the most common DNA and genes. TCRdb's processing, not the authors', yielded these V and J calls. This sample is represented by hundreds of thousands of distinct CDR3 sequences; roughly 21% of them were singletons. The ten largest clones capture 7.1% of the sample.

Explained via the paper, the time point label denotes: persistent/refractory GD, antithyroid drugs over 5 years with positive TRAb. For both TCR sequencing and RNA sequencing, RNA was extracted from PBMCs using TRIzol. Graves' disease was diagnosed according to American Thyroid Association guidelines. The patients came from an endocrinology department in Xi'an, China. Each patient gave 9 to 10 milliliters of peripheral blood, collected in an EDTA anticoagulant tube. Ficoll Paque Plus density gradient separation was used to isolate PBMCs, and no additional T cell sorting was done. An Agilent 2100 Bioanalyzer and agarose gel were used to assess RNA quality, and a NanoDrop 2000 was used to measure RNA concentration. Reading the germline V gene gives CDR1 MDHEN and CDR2 SYDVKM. The germline V end is reduced by 6 bases and the J end by 4 bases; junction bases left unmatched: 6. The CDR3 spans 14 residues, from the cysteine through the phenylalanine. The entry retains the CDR3 DNA only, 42 bases that are in frame from base 1.

This receptor was obtained from a female donor with Graves disease. Source: peripheral blood mononuclear cells (PBMCs), taken when the disease was refractory, from a patient treated with antithyroid drugs. The sequence links TRBV28 to TRBJ1-2; 9 middle bases align to TRBD1. The CDR3 in this case is CASRRQGGTYGYTF. Here is the DNA: TGTGCCAGCAGAAGACAGGGGGGAACCTATGGCTACACCTTC.